The present T cell receptor beta chain was sequenced within a study of OX40 agonist ivuxolimab in advanced cancers. CDR1 and CDR2 from the germline V gene are WSHSY and SAAADI. Trimming removed 2 bases at V and 4 bases at J, with 6 bases between. This CDR3 contains 12 residues. Clones were read by immunoSEQ multiplex PCR, and TCRdb kept only the in-frame ones, dropping some. The table has around 94,000 clones, 92% seen once. The V gene is TRBV10-2, the J gene TRBJ2-7, with D unresolved. The sequences come from CD4+ or CD8+ T cells sorted from blood, collected in a trial of the OX40 agonist ivuxolimab. The clonotype was recovered from an adult with an advanced solid tumor such as melanoma, head and neck, liver or kidney cancer. The CDR3 is CASSEDPYEQYF. The CDR3 DNA reads TGCGCCAGCAGTGAGGACCCATACGAGCAGTACTTC.